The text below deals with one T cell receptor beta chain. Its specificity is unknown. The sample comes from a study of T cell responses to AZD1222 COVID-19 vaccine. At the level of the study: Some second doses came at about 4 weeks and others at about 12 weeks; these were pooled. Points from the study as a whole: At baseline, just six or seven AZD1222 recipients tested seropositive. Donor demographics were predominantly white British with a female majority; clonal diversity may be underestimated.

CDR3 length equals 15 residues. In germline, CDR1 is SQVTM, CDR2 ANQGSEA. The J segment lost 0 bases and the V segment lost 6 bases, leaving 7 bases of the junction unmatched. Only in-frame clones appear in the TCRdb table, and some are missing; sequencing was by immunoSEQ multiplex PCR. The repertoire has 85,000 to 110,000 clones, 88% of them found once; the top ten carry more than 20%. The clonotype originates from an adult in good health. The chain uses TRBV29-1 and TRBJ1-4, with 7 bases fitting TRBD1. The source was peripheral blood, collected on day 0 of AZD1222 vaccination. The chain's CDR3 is CSVKGAPTTNEKLFF. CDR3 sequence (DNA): TGCAGCGTAAAGGGGGCTCCTACAACTAATGAAAAACTGTTTTTT.